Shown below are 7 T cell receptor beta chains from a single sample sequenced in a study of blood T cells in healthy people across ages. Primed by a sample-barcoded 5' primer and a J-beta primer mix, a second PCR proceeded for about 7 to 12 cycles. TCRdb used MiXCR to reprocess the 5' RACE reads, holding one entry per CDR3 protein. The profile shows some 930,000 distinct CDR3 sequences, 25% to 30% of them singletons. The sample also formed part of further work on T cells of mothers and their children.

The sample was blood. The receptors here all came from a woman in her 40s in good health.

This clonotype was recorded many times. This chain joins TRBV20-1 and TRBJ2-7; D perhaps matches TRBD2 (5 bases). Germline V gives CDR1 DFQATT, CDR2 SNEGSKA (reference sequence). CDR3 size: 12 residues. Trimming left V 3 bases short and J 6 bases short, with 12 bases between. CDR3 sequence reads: CSARKASGEQYF. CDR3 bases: TGCAGTGCTAGGAAGGCGAGCGGCGAGCAGTACTTC.

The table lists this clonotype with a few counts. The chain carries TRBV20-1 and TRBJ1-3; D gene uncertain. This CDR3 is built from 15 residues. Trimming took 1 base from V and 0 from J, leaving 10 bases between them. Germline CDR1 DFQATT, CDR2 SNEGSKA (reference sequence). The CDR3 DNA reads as TGCAGTGCTAGAGGATCTTTAACCTCTGGAAACACCATATATTTT. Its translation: CSARGSLTSGNTIYF.

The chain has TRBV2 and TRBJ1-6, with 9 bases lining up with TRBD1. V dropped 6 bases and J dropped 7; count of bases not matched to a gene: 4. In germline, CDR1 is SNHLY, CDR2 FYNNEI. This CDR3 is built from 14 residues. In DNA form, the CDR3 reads TGTGCCAGCAGCGGGACAGGGAGGAATTCACCCCTCCACTTT. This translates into CASSGTGRNSPLHF.

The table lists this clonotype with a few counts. In nucleotides, the CDR3 is TGTGCCATCAGTACCGGACAGGGGGATCAGCCCCAGCATTTT. Residues: CAISTGQGDQPQHF. The chain is built from TRBV10-3 and TRBJ1-5, with TRBD1 matching 10 bases. Germline trimming cut 5 bases from V and 5 bases from J; bases unmatched to any gene: 3. The CDR3 totals 14 residues. Germline V CDR1 and CDR2: ENHRY, SYGVKD.

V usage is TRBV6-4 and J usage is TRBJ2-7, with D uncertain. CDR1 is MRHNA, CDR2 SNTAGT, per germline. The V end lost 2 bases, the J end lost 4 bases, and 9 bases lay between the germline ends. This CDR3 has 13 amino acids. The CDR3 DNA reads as TGTGCCAGCAGTGACCGACCCGGTTACGAGCAGTACTTC. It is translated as CASSDRPGYEQYF.

This CDR3 is CASSEEQGRQPQHF. For the CDR3, the DNA is TGTGCCAGCAGTGAAGAACAGGGGAGGCAGCCCCAGCATTTT. This chain uses TRBV2 with TRBJ1-5, with 7 bases identical to TRBD1. Trimming removed 1 base from V and 7 bases from J; junction bases left unmatched: 4. Germline loops: CDR1 SNHLY, CDR2 FYNNEI. The CDR3 runs to 14 residues.

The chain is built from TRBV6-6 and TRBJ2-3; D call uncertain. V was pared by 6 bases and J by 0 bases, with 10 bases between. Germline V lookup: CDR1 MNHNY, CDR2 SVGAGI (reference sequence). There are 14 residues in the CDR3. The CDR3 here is CASRKAGSTDTQYF. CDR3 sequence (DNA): TGTGCCAGCAGAAAGGCCGGTAGCACAGATACGCAGTATTTT.